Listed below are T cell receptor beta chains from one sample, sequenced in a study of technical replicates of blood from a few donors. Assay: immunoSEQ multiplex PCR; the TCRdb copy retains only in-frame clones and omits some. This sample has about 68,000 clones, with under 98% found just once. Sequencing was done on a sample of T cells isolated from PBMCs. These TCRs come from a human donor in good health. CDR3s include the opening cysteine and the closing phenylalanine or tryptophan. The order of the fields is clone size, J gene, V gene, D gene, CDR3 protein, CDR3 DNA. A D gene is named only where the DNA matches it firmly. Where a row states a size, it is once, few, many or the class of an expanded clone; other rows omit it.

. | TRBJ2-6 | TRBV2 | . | CASNPSQASGANVLTF | TGTGCCAGCAATCCTTCTCAGGCCTCTGGGGCCAACGTCCTGACTTTC
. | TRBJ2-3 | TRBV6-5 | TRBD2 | CASSYGASGRRHF | TGTGCCAGCAGTTACGGCGCTAGCGGGAGGCGACATTTT
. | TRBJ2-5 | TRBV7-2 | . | CASSLARYQETQYF | TGTGCCAGCAGCTTAGCCCGGTACCAAGAGACCCAGTACTTC
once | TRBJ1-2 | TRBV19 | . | CASSMAGFEGYTF | TGTGCCAGTAGTATGGCAGGGTTTGAGGGCTACACCTTC
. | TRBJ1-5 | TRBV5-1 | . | CASSEQGREPQHF | TGCGCCAGCAGCGAACAGGGACGGGAGCCCCAGCATTTT
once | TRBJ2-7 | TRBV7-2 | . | CASSLLGSGYEQYF | TGTGCCAGCAGCTTACTTGGTAGCGGCTACGAGCAGTACTTC
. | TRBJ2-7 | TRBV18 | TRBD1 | CASSPRSDRGTHEQYF | TGTGCCAGCTCACCAAGGTCAGACAGGGGGACCCACGAGCAGTACTTC
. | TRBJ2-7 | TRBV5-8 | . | CASSSRDTYEQYF | TGTGCCAGCAGCTCCCGGGACACGTACGAGCAGTACTTC
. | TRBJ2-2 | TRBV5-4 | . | CASMEATGELFF | TGTGCCAGCATGGAGGCCACCGGGGAGCTGTTTTTT
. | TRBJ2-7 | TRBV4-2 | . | CASSQEVGYEQYF | TGTGCCAGCAGCCAAGAGGTCGGCTACGAGCAGTACTTC
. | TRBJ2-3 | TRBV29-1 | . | CSVVSYTQYF | TGCAGCGTTGTCTCCTATACGCAGTATTTT
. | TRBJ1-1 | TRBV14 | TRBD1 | CASSLVAGGTEAFF | TGTGCCAGCAGCCTAGTGGCAGGGGGCACTGAAGCTTTCTTT
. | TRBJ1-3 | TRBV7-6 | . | CASSSGHPGSGNTIYF | TGTGCCAGCAGCTCGGGACACCCTGGATCTGGAAACACCATATATTTT
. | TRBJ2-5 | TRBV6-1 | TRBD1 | CASSVDRASWETQYF | TGTGCCAGCAGTGTTGACAGGGCTAGTTGGGAGACCCAGTACTTC
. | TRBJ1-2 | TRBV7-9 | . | CASSLGGGYTF | TGTGCCAGCAGCTTAGGGGGCGGCTACACCTTC
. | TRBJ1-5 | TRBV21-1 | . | CARRTTTRVLNQPQHF | TGTGCCAGAAGGACCACTACGAGGGTTCTCAATCAGCCCCAGCATTTT
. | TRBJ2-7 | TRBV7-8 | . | CASSTTGSWRPPYEQYF | TGTGCCAGCAGCACTACCGGGTCATGGCGGCCACCCTACGAGCAGTACTTC
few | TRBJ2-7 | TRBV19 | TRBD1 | CASSMERGQYEQYF | TGTGCCAGTAGTATGGAGAGGGGGCAGTACGAGCAGTACTTC
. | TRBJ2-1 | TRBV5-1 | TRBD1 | CASTPLGQGARDEQFF | TGCGCCAGCACCCCACTAGGACAGGGGGCTAGGGATGAGCAGTTCTTC
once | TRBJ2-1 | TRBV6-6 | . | CASSYVGKEQFF | TGTGCCAGCAGTTATGTCGGGAAGGAGCAGTTCTTC
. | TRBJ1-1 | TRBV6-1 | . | CASSVRQTEAFF | TGTGCCAGCAGTGTAAGACAAACTGAAGCTTTCTTT
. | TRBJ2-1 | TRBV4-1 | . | CASSQDTGTYNEQFF | TGCGCCAGCAGCCAAGACACGGGAACCTACAATGAGCAGTTCTTC
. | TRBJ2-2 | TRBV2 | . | CASSRGANTGELFF | TGTGCCAGCAGCAGGGGCGCGAACACCGGGGAGCTGTTTTTT
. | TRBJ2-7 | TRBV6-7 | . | CASSYSSGFYEQYF | TGTGCCAGCAGTTACTCCAGCGGGTTCTACGAGCAGTACTTC
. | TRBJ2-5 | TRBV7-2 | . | CASSLPSQETQYF | TGTGCCAGCAGCTTACCCTCTCAAGAGACCCAGTACTTC